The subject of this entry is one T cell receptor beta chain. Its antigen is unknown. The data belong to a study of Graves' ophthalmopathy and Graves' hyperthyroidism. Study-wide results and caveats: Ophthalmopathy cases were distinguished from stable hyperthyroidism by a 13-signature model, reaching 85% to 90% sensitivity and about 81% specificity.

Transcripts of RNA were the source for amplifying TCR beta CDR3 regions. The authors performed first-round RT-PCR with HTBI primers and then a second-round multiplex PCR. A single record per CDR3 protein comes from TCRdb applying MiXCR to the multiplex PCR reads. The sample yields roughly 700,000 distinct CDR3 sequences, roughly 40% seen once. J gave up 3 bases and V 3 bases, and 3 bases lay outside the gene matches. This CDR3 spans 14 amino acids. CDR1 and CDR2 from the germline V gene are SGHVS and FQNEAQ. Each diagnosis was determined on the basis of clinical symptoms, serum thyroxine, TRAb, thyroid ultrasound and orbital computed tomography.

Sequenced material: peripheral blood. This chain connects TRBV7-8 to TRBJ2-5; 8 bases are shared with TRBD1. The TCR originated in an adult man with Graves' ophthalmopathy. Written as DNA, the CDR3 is TGTGCCAGCAGCTTCCCGACAGGGGAAGAGACCCAGTACTTC. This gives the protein CASSFPTGEETQYF.